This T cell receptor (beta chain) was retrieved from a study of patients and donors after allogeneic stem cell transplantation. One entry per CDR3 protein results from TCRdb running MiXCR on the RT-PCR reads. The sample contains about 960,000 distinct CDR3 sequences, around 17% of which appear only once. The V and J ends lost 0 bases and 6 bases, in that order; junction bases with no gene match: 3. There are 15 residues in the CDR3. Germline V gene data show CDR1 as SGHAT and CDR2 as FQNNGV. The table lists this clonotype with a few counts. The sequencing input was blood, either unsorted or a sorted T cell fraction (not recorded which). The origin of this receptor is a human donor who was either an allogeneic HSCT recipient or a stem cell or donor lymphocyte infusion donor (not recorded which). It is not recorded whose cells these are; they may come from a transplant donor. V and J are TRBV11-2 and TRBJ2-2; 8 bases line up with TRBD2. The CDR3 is CASSLDGRVAGELFF. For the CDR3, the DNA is TGTGCCAGCAGCTTAGACGGGAGGGTCGCCGGGGAGCTGTTTTTT.